This T cell receptor beta chain appears in the sequencing data of a study of early T cells in non-severe SARS-CoV-2 infection. Findings and limits, study-wide: VDJdb matching favored anti-spike CD8 responses, missing private and CD4 specificities.

TCRdb reanalysed the 5' RACE reads using MiXCR and keeps one entry per CDR3 protein. The data show tens of thousands of distinct CDR3 sequences, about a tenth seen once. Trimming removed 4 bases at V and 3 bases at J, with 16 bases between. CDR3 size: 17 residues. From germline, CDR1 is SGHTA and CDR2 FQGTGA. There are many counts of this clonotype. The antigen is unknown. The sequencing sample was made of whole blood. This chain connects TRBV7-3 to TRBJ2-6; D is perhaps TRBD1 (6 bases). This clonotype was obtained from an adult who was a healthcare worker with PCR-confirmed SARS-CoV-2 infection or an uninfected control (not recorded which). The CDR3 is CASSSGVLSGGANVLTF. CDR3 nucleotide sequence: TGTGCCAGCAGCTCAGGGGTACTATCTGGTGGGGCCAACGTCCTGACTTTC.